The 27 T cell receptor beta chains reported below all come from one sample, sequenced in a study of OX40 agonist ivuxolimab in advanced cancers. Libraries were prepared by immunoSEQ multiplex PCR; TCRdb keeps only in-frame clonotypes and omits some of them. The sample carries roughly 70,000 clones, roughly 78% recorded once. The sample was CD4+ or CD8+ T cells sorted from blood, taken in a trial of the OX40 agonist ivuxolimab. Receptors originate from an adult with an advanced solid tumor such as melanoma, head and neck, liver or kidney cancer.

The CDR3 nucleotides read TGTGCCAGCAGCGTAGGGCCAGGACTTATGAACACTGAAGCTTTCTTT. Translated, it gives CASSVGPGLMNTEAFF. The rearrangement joins TRBV9 to TRBJ1-1; D is ambiguous. This CDR3 is built from 16 residues. The V end was cut by 0 bases, the J end by 0 bases, with 12 bases between. Per germline, CDR1 SGDLS and CDR2 YYNGEE.

This sequence joins TRBV18 and TRBJ1-6, with D maybe TRBD1 (5 bases). The CDR3 is 15 residues long. Germline lookup yields CDR1 KGHSH and CDR2 LQKENI. V was trimmed by 3 bases and J by 5 bases, leaving 11 bases between them. CDR3 amino acids: CASSPRGENNSPLHF. In nucleotides, the CDR3 is TGTGCCAGCTCACCGAGGGGTGAGAATAATTCACCCCTCCACTTT.

The CDR3 here is CASLEGTGGQETQYF. CDR3 coding DNA: TGTGCCAGCCTCGAGGGAACAGGGGGCCAAGAGACCCAGTACTTC. The chain is built from TRBV6-5 and TRBJ2-5, with 8 nucleotides matching TRBD1. V dropped 8 bases and J dropped 1; count of bases not matched to a gene: 9. Per germline, CDR1 MNHEY and CDR2 SVGAGI. The CDR3 sequence is 15 residues long.

The gene calls are TRBV2 and TRBJ1-5, with D unclear. The V and J ends lost 3 bases and 6 bases respectively, with 9 bases between them. Germline CDR1 SNHLY, CDR2 FYNNEI. The CDR3 is 13 residues long. The CDR3 region has the DNA TGTGCCAGCAGTGAGATTGGGCGTCAGCCCCAGCATTTT. It yields the protein CASSEIGRQPQHF.

This chain links TRBV7-8 with TRBJ1-4; D remains ambiguous. Trimming removed 4 bases at V and 4 bases at J, with 7 bases between. CDR1 and CDR2 (germline): SGHVS, FQNEAQ. CDR3 length: 13 amino acids. Here the CDR3 reads CASSYDRNEKLFF. Written as DNA, the CDR3 is TGTGCCAGCAGCTATGACCGTAATGAAAAACTGTTTTTT. Using reference TRBV7-8 and TRBJ1-4 for the parts outside the CDR3, the full variable domain is GAGVSQSPRYKVAKRGQDVALRCDPISGHVSLFWYQQALGQGPEFLTYFQNEAQLDKSGLPSDRFFAERPEGSVSTLKIQRTQQEDSAVYLCASSYDRNEKLFFGSGTQLSVL.

This clone has a handful of counts. The chain recombines TRBV11-1 with TRBJ1-6, with a weak D call TRBD1 (5 bases). The CDR3 runs to 15 residues. Trimming removed 1 base at V and 5 bases at J, with 9 bases between. The germline CDR1 and CDR2 sequences are SGHAT and FQDESV (reference sequence). This CDR3 is CASSLGGTNNSPLHF. The CDR3, as DNA: TGTGCCAGCAGCTTAGGAGGGACTAATAATTCACCCCTCCACTTT.

The chain combines TRBV7-2 with TRBJ2-3; 7 nucleotides align to TRBD1. The CDR3 spans 16 residues. Germline lookup yields CDR1 SGHTA and CDR2 FQGNSA. J lost 4 bases, V lost 6 bases, and 13 bases had no gene match. The CDR3 sequence is CASRRVITGVADTQYF. CDR3 DNA: TGTGCCAGCAGGCGAGTTATTACAGGGGTTGCAGATACGCAGTATTTT.

CDR3 protein: CASSFQGATGANVLTF. As DNA, the CDR3 is TGTGCCAGCAGCTTCCAGGGGGCGACTGGGGCCAACGTCCTGACTTTC. This rearrangement joins TRBV5-5 to TRBJ2-6; 8 nucleotides agree with TRBD1. The CDR3 is 16 residues long. V lost 2 bases, J lost 2 bases, and 3 bases stayed unmatched. Germline lookup yields CDR1 SGHKS and CDR2 YYEKEE (reference sequence).

V is TRBV11-2 and J is TRBJ1-3; TRBD1 aligns across 8 bases. V was clipped by 5 bases and J by 2 bases; unmatched bases: 5. The CDR3 covers 15 residues. Germline V CDR1 and CDR2: SGHAT, FQNNGV. The CDR3 sequence: CASSQGQGPGNTIYF. The CDR3 DNA sequence: TGTGCCAGCAGCCAAGGACAGGGCCCTGGAAACACCATATATTTT.

V and J are TRBV7-9 and TRBJ1-1; 9 nucleotides agree with TRBD1. V gave up 5 bases and J gave up 1 base; unmatched junction bases: 5. Germline CDR1 SEHNR, CDR2 FQNEAQ (reference sequence). The CDR3 is made up of 15 amino acids. CDR3 sequence reads: CASSRRQGGNTEAFF. CDR3 sequence (DNA): TGTGCCAGCAGCCGTAGACAGGGGGGGAACACTGAAGCTTTCTTT.

Of note for this clone: A read error may produce the germline difference seen at one junction end. V gene TRBV29-1 combines with J gene TRBJ2-1; D gene ambiguous. The CDR3 has 11 amino acids. Looked up from germline, CDR1 is SQVTM and CDR2 is ANQGSEA. The CDR3 protein is CSVANYDEQFF. The CDR3 region has the DNA TGCAGCGTTGCCAACTACGATGAGCAGTTCTTC.

In DNA, the CDR3 is TGTGCCAGCAGCTTCGACGGAACCTACGAGCAGTACTTC. Translation gives CASSFDGTYEQYF. The chain couples TRBV7-2 to TRBJ2-7; D is unclear. CDR1 is SGHTA, CDR2 FQGNSA, per germline. This CDR3 is 13 amino acids long. Deletions cut 3 bases from V and 2 bases from J, with 8 bases between.

In this sample, this clone turned up once. The CDR3 sequence is CASGYQETQYF. The CDR3 bases are TGTGCCAGTGGGTACCAAGAGACCCAGTACTTC. The rearrangement uses TRBV2 and TRBJ2-5; D not certain. The CDR3 runs 11 residues. The germline gives CDR1 SNHLY, CDR2 FYNNEI. Trimming removed 9 bases at V and 0 bases at J, with 5 bases between.

The V gene is TRBV7-9, the J gene TRBJ2-7; no reliable D call. The CDR3 covers 15 residues. The V gene's germline CDR1 is SEHNR and CDR2 FQNEAQ (reference sequence). V dropped 2 bases and J dropped 0 bases, with 11 bases sitting between them. CDR3 in DNA: TGTGCCAGCAGCTTATTCGGCAGGAACTCCTACGAGCAGTACTTC. This sequence encodes CASSLFGRNSYEQYF.

This chain links TRBV6-4 with TRBJ2-1; the D call may be TRBD1 or TRBD2 (6 bases each). CDR3 length: 14 residues. The V gene's germline CDR1 is MRHNA and CDR2 SNTAGT. Trimming shortened V by 5 bases and J by 7 bases, and 15 bases separated the two germline ends. The CDR3 DNA follows: TGTGCCAGCAGTCTCGAGGGGGGCCCTAATGAGCAGTTCTTC. Residues: CASSLEGGPNEQFF.

This rearrangement joins TRBV5-1 to TRBJ2-7; a possible D gene is TRBD2 (6 bases). Germline V gives CDR1 SGHRS, CDR2 YFSETQ. Trimming removed 0 bases from V and 3 bases from J, with 10 bases in between. This CDR3 region has 14 residues. The CDR3: CASSLAGGVYEQYF. CDR3 sequence (DNA): TGCGCCAGCAGCTTGGCCGGAGGGGTCTACGAGCAGTACTTC. Full variable domain (outside the CDR3, taken from reference TRBV5-1 and TRBJ2-7): KAGVTQTPRYLIKTRGQQVTLSCSPISGHRSVSWYQQTPGQGLQFLFEYFSETQRNKGNFPGRFSGRQFSNSRSEMNVSTLELGDSALYLCASSLAGGVYEQYFGPGTRLTVT.

The chain joins TRBV23-1 to TRBJ2-2; 8 bases are a match to TRBD1. TRBV23-1 is an ORF, and what it does is uncertain. This CDR3 has 20 residues. The junction had 17 bases not matched to a gene; V was cut back by 4 bases and J by 1 base. CDR3 in DNA: TGCGCCAGCAGTCTAATCCGTAAAACCGGACAGGGCGAGAACACCGGGGAGCTGTTTTTT. Protein sequence: CASSLIRKTGQGENTGELFF.

CDR3 sequence: CASSRGTSYEQYF. DNA of the CDR3: TGTGCCAGCAGCCGCGGGACTAGCTACGAGCAGTACTTC. The chain has TRBV4-2 and TRBJ2-7, with 8 bases that match TRBD2. The CDR3 loop spans 13 amino acids. J gave up 3 bases and V 4 bases, and 2 bases lay outside the gene matches. The germline V gene encodes CDR1 LGHNA and CDR2 YNFKEQ.

This chain joins TRBV6-1 and TRBJ2-1, with 15 bases aligning to TRBD2. Unmatched junction bases numbered 7, after V lost 5 bases and J lost 8 bases. This CDR3 contains 16 residues. The V gene's germline CDR1 is MNHNS and CDR2 SASEGT. The CDR3 DNA is TGTGCCAGCAGTCAAGGACTAGCGGGAGGGCCTTATGAGCAGTTCTTC. Translating gives CASSQGLAGGPYEQFF.

V is TRBV5-1 and J is TRBJ2-5, with TRBD1 identical over 10 bases. This CDR3 contains 15 residues. J gave up 4 bases and V 6 bases, and 9 bases lay outside the gene matches. The V gene's germline CDR1 is SGHRS and CDR2 YFSETQ. This CDR3 reads CASMMTGGDGETQYF. The CDR3 nucleotides are TGCGCCAGCATGATGACAGGGGGCGACGGAGAGACCCAGTACTTC.

The chain links TRBV4-1 to TRBJ1-3; the D is unclear. Germline V lookup: CDR1 MGHRA, CDR2 YSYEKL. V lost 1 base to trimming and J lost 0 bases, with 7 bases between them. The CDR3 extends over 15 amino acids. CDR3 protein: CASSQVSSSGNTIYF. As DNA, the CDR3 is TGCGCCAGCAGCCAAGTATCGAGCTCTGGAAACACCATATATTTT.

The V and J genes are TRBV9 and TRBJ2-2; TRBD2 is a possible D gene (6 bases). V was pared by 7 bases and J by 5 bases, with 15 bases between. The CDR3 runs to 14 residues. Germline V gene data show CDR1 as SGDLS and CDR2 as YYNGEE. The CDR3 here is CASSRKGGTGELFF. In DNA, the CDR3 is TGTGCCAGCTCTAGGAAAGGAGGGACCGGGGAGCTGTTTTTT.

V usage is TRBV5-4 and J usage is TRBJ2-3; TRBD1 matches at 8 bases. The trim removed 4 bases at V and 1 base at J, leaving 8 bases unmatched. The germline V gene has CDR1 SGHNT and CDR2 YYREEE (reference sequence). This CDR3 is 16 amino acids long. CDR3 in amino acids: CASSRPTGAGTDTQYF. The CDR3 DNA is TGTGCCAGCAGCCGTCCGACAGGGGCAGGCACAGATACGCAGTATTTT.

This chain's CDR3 is CASSSGPAQTQYF. DNA for the CDR3: TGTGCCAGCAGTTCCGGACCGGCCCAGACCCAGTACTTC. This chain uses TRBV27 with TRBJ2-5; unclear D gene. V was shortened by 4 bases and J by 6 bases, with 12 bases between the two germline ends. This CDR3 spans 13 amino acids. Looked up from germline, CDR1 is MNHEY and CDR2 is SMNVEV (reference sequence).

The V gene is TRBV18, the J gene TRBJ2-1; D is ambiguous. This CDR3 is 14 amino acids long. Germline loops: CDR1 KGHSH, CDR2 LQKENI. Between the trimmed V and J ends, which lost 2 bases and 0 bases, there was a span of 5 bases. CDR3 sequence: CASSPVSSYNEQFF. The CDR3 bases are TGTGCCAGCTCACCAGTTAGCTCCTACAATGAGCAGTTCTTC.

J is TRBJ1-3 and V is TRBV2; D is unresolved. The V and J ends lost 2 bases and 7 bases respectively, with 6 bases between them. Per germline, CDR1 SNHLY and CDR2 FYNNEI. The CDR3 has 12 amino acids. CDR3 in DNA: TGTGCCAGCAGTGAACGACGGAACACCATATATTTT. This codes for CASSERRNTIYF.

The CDR3 bases are TGTGCCATCAGCCCCGGGACGGGGGATGGAAAGCAGTACTTC. As protein: CAISPGTGDGKQYF. The gene calls are TRBV10-3 and TRBJ2-7; a possible D gene is TRBD2 (6 bases). From germline, CDR1 is ENHRY and CDR2 SYGVKD. The CDR3 is 14 amino acids. V lost 6 bases to trimming and J lost 8 bases, with 20 bases between them.